Below are 23 T cell receptor beta chains sequenced from a single sample in a study of cytomegalovirus exposure and HLA in healthy donors. PCR amplification relied on 60 Vbeta primers (plus 13 Jbeta primers). Measured with immunoSEQ multiplex PCR; TCRdb has only the in-frame clones, and not every one. The sample yields about 200,000 clones, 70% seen once. Input material: PBMCs. These receptors originate from a middle-aged man in good health and CMV-seropositive.

The gene calls are TRBV5-1 and TRBJ2-1, with TRBD2 as a possible D gene (5 bases). The CDR3 totals 13 residues. V shed 0 bases and J shed 8 bases, with 9 bases lying between them. CDR1 is SGHRS, CDR2 YFSETQ, per germline. The CDR3 sequence is CASSLGIGDEQFF. The CDR3 coding sequence is TGCGCCAGCAGCTTGGGGATCGGGGATGAGCAGTTCTTC.

The rearrangement links TRBV2 to TRBJ2-3, with 10 bases identical to TRBD2. Germline trimming cut 5 bases from V and 2 bases from J; bases unmatched to any gene: 7. Germline V CDR1 and CDR2: SNHLY, FYNNEI. The CDR3 has 16 amino acids. The CDR3 loop reads CASSFWTSGFTDTQYF. The DNA for the CDR3 is TGTGCCAGCAGTTTCTGGACTAGCGGCTTCACAGATACGCAGTATTTT.

This chain joins TRBV6-1 and TRBJ2-5, with a weak D call TRBD1 (6 bases). With the DNA end fitting TRBJ2-7 better, the J assignment may be wrong. Germline CDR1 MNHNS, CDR2 SASEGT. The CDR3 runs to 14 residues. The CDR3 DNA is TGTGCCTGCTCCTTACAGGGTTACACCTACGAGCAGTACTTC. It encodes CACSLQGYTYEQYF.

This clone was seen only a few times. The CDR3 DNA reads as TGCGCCAGCAGCCAAGAAGGGGGTACTGAAGCTTTCTTT. It codes for CASSQEGGTEAFF. This chain uses TRBV4-1 with TRBJ1-1; TRBD1 is a possible D gene (6 bases). The CDR3 covers 13 residues. CDR1 MGHRA and CDR2 YSYEKL come from the germline V gene. V was clipped by 0 bases and J by 5 bases, with 7 bases between them.

The rearrangement links TRBV6-5 to TRBJ1-1; 7 bases fit TRBD1. This CDR3 has 14 residues. Germline V gene sequence: CDR1 MNHEY, CDR2 SVGAGI. Trimming removed 6 bases from V and 0 bases from J; junction bases left unmatched: 4. The CDR3, as DNA: TGTGCCAGCAGACCCAGGGGGATGAACACTGAAGCTTTCTTT. Amino acid sequence: CASRPRGMNTEAFF.

This clone was seen a handful of times. The chain employs TRBV7-9 and TRBJ2-1; the match to TRBD1 covers 12 bases. With 7 bases clipped from V and 7 bases from J, the junction kept 14 bases outside the gene matches. Germline V gene lookup returns CDR1 SEHNR and CDR2 FQNEAQ (reference sequence). CDR3 length equals 17 residues. In DNA form, the CDR3 reads TGTGCCAGCACCCGGGCGATAGGGACAGGGGGCAATAATGAGCAGTTCTTC. Translation: CASTRAIGTGGNNEQFF. The full variable domain, in which reference TRBV7-9 and TRBJ2-1 provide the parts outside the CDR3, is DTGVSQNPRHKITKRGQNVTFRCDPISEHNRLYWYRQTLGQGPEFLTYFQNEAQLEKSRLLSDRFSAERPKGSFSTLEIQRTEQGDSAMYLCASTRAIGTGGNNEQFFGPGTRLTVL.

The table lists this clone with a count of one. The chain carries TRBV6-5 and TRBJ2-1; D is possibly TRBD1 (6 bases). V was clipped by 7 bases and J by 13 bases, with 17 bases between them. CDR1 is MNHEY and CDR2 is SVGAGI in the germline V gene. The CDR3 spans 12 residues. CDR3 amino acids: CASTTAGTPQFF. The CDR3 coding sequence is TGTGCCAGCACCACGGCCGGGACACCACAGTTCTTC.

The chain has TRBV6-5 and TRBJ2-7, with 8 bases fitting TRBD2. Unmatched junction bases numbered 6, after V lost 8 bases and J lost 0 bases. The CDR3 contains 14 residues. Germline-derived CDR1 and CDR2 are MNHEY and SVGAGI. In nucleotides, the CDR3 is TGTGCCAGCTCGAAGCGGGGGCCCTCCTACGAGCAGTACTTC. Its translation is CASSKRGPSYEQYF.

The chain is built from TRBV13 and TRBJ1-3; D is possibly TRBD1 (6 bases). Germline CDR1 and CDR2: PRHDT and FYEKMQ (reference sequence). Trimming left V 5 bases short and J 0 bases short, with 17 bases between. This CDR3 has 17 residues. Here the CDR3 DNA reads TGTGCCAGCAGCCTCCGACAGGCCCTAAGCTCTGGAAACACCATATATTTT. This codes for CASSLRQALSSGNTIYF.

V and J are TRBV19 and TRBJ1-4; TRBD1 matches at 8 bases. Germline trimming cut 7 bases from V and 7 bases from J; bases unmatched to any gene: 8. The CDR3 runs 14 residues. Germline CDR1 is LNHDA and CDR2 is SQIVND (reference sequence). The CDR3 coding sequence is TGTGCCAGTACCACGACAGGGGCAGGTGAAAAACTGTTTTTT. Its translation: CASTTTGAGEKLFF.

V is TRBV6-5 and J is TRBJ2-5; 7 nucleotides agree with TRBD1. The J call is uncertain, as TRBJ2-7 better fits the DNA end. CDR1 is MNHEY, CDR2 SVGAGI, per germline. This CDR3 region has 12 residues. CDR3: CASSWDSYEQYF. The CDR3 bases are TGTGCCAGCAGTTGGGACAGCTACGAGCAGTACTTC.

This clone was picked up one time. The chain uses TRBV19 and TRBJ2-3, with a weak D call TRBD2 (6 bases). V was clipped by 5 bases and J by 3 bases, with 15 bases between them. Germline-derived CDR1 and CDR2 are LNHDA and SQIVND (reference sequence). The CDR3 has 15 residues. CDR3 DNA sequence: TGTGCCAGTAGTCTCCTAGCGAGCGGGACAGATACGCAGTATTTT. Translated, it gives CASSLLASGTDTQYF. Drawing the rest from reference TRBV19 and TRBJ2-3, the complete variable domain is DGGITQSPKYLFRKEGQNVTLSCEQNLNHDAMYWYRQDPGQGLRLIYYSQIVNDFQKGDIAEGYSVSREKKESFPLTVTSAQKNPTAFYLCASSLLASGTDTQYFGPGTRLTVL.

In this sample, this clone turned up once. The junction shows a germline mismatch at one end, possibly a read error. The V gene is TRBV7-9, the J gene TRBJ2-7, with D possibly TRBD1 on 6 matching bases. Germline V gene data show CDR1 as SEHNR and CDR2 as FQNEAQ (reference sequence). The CDR3 contains 12 residues. Written as DNA, the CDR3 is TGTGCCAGCAGCTCTCTCGGACAGATCCTCCTCTTC. Its protein product is CASSSLGQILLF.

This rearrangement joins TRBV9 to TRBJ1-4, with 8 bases matching TRBD1. The CDR3 loop spans 13 amino acids. V lost 5 bases and J lost 3; bases outside the gene matches: 0. CDR1 is SGDLS and CDR2 is YYNGEE in the germline V gene. CDR3 in amino acids: CASRDRANEKLFF. The CDR3 coding sequence is TGTGCCAGCAGGGACAGGGCTAATGAAAAACTGTTTTTT.

The rearrangement joins TRBV5-1 to TRBJ2-1, with D perhaps matching TRBD1 (5 bases). Trimming stripped 0 bases from V and 2 bases from J, with 9 bases between. CDR3 length: 15 amino acids. Per germline, CDR1 SGHRS and CDR2 YFSETQ. CDR3 in amino acids: CASSLAGQAYNEQFF. In DNA form, the CDR3 reads TGCGCCAGCAGCTTGGCAGGGCAGGCCTACAATGAGCAGTTCTTC.

Here the CDR3 DNA reads TGTGCCAGCAGTACACAGGGGGCCGTGAACACTGAAGCTTTCTTT. This sequence encodes CASSTQGAVNTEAFF. The chain carries TRBV6-1 and TRBJ1-1; 9 nucleotides agree with TRBD1. In germline, CDR1 is MNHNS, CDR2 SASEGT. Trimming at V came to 5 bases and at J to 0 bases, leaving 4 bases not matched to a gene. CDR3 size: 15 residues.

This clone was detected only a few times. This sequence joins TRBV15 and TRBJ2-3; D remains unclear. V was shortened by 0 bases and J by 6 bases, with 10 bases between the two germline ends. The germline V gene encodes CDR1 LNHNV and CDR2 YYDKDF (reference sequence). This CDR3 is built from 14 residues. This CDR3 reads CATSRDSPADTQYF. The CDR3 bases are TGTGCCACCAGCAGAGATTCTCCCGCGGATACGCAGTATTTT.

The J gene is TRBJ2-3, the V gene TRBV9; 9 bases line up with TRBD1. The CDR3 loop spans 16 amino acids. Germline V lookup: CDR1 SGDLS, CDR2 YYNGEE. V lost 0 bases and J lost 3; bases outside the gene matches: 5. CDR3 sequence: CASSVGTGVATDTQYF. The CDR3 DNA reads TGTGCCAGCAGCGTAGGGACAGGGGTGGCAACAGATACGCAGTATTTT.

This clone was recorded once. The gene calls are TRBV9 and TRBJ2-1, with D unclear. Germline-derived CDR1 and CDR2 are SGDLS and YYNGEE. V was pared by 8 bases and J by 9 bases, with 6 bases between. The CDR3 has 9 residues. The CDR3 region has the DNA TGTGCCAGTGGCGGTGAGCAGTTCTTC. It encodes CASGGEQFF.

The chain couples TRBV28 to TRBJ1-5, with D tentatively TRBD1 (5 bases). V was pared by 7 bases and J by 4 bases, with 11 bases between. The CDR3 has 13 residues. Germline values: CDR1 MDHEN, CDR2 SYDVKM. The CDR3 reads CASIAGGNQPQHF. The DNA for the CDR3 is TGTGCCAGCATCGCGGGGGGGAATCAGCCCCAGCATTTT.

The chain recombines TRBV9 with TRBJ1-4; D unresolved. The CDR3 covers 15 residues. From germline, CDR1 is SGDLS and CDR2 YYNGEE. Trimming left V 0 bases short and J 6 bases short, with 12 bases between. The CDR3 nucleotides read TGTGCCAGCAGCGTAGGGGCTCGGTGGGATGAAAAACTGTTTTTT. Translated: CASSVGARWDEKLFF.

V and J are TRBV2 and TRBJ2-2; 8 bases fit TRBD1. The CDR3 covers 14 residues. Germline CDR1 SNHLY, CDR2 FYNNEI. Trimming at V came to 7 bases and at J to 5 bases, leaving 6 bases not matched to a gene. In DNA, the CDR3 is TGTGCCAGCAAGGACAGGGTTGGGACCGGGGAGCTGTTTTTT. Protein product: CASKDRVGTGELFF.

The CDR3 sequence: CASSPQGDTQYF. The CDR3 region has the DNA TGTGCCAGCAGCCCCCAGGGGGATACGCAGTATTTT. The J gene is TRBJ2-3, the V gene TRBV7-2; D is perhaps TRBD1 (6 bases). Germline-derived CDR1 and CDR2 are SGHTA and FQGNSA. V was cut by 5 bases and J by 6 bases, with 9 bases left in between. CDR3 size: 12 residues.